This T cell receptor beta chain appears in the sequencing data of a study of T cells after yellow fever vaccination. Overall study results and limits: Researchers noted that a small share of clonotypes showed up in both CD4 and CD8 compartments. Secondary responses were weaker yet peaked faster, day 5 versus 15.

This clonotype was seen at least ten times. The antigen is undetermined. This CDR3 is built from 14 residues. In germline, CDR1 is MNHEY, CDR2 SVGAGI. The V and J ends lost 0 bases and 9 bases, in that order; junction bases with no gene match: 4. From the 5' RACE reads, TCRdb called clonotypes with MiXCR, one entry per CDR3 protein. The sample yields around 230,000 distinct CDR3 sequences, approximately 6.7% seen once. Sequencing used CD4+ T cells sorted from PBMCs, obtained on the day of the yellow fever booster vaccination. V usage is TRBV6-5 and J usage is TRBJ1-4, with 7 bases aligning to TRBD1. This clonotype originated in a man aged 25-45 years who received the YFV17D yellow fever vaccine. The CDR3 sequence is CASSYSEGAKKLFF. CDR3 nucleotide sequence: TGTGCCAGCAGTTACTCGGAGGGGGCCAAAAAACTGTTTTTT.